Below, 18 T cell receptor beta chains from the same sample are listed, as sequenced in a study of T cell changes during pregnancy in multiple sclerosis. Sequenced by immunoSEQ multiplex PCR; TCRdb stores in-frame clones only, minus some. The table has about 48,000 clones, around 92% seen once; the top ten hold roughly 0.91%. The specimen comprised CD4+ T cells from peripheral blood mononuclear cells, sampled in the second trimester of pregnancy. These receptors all come from a female donor in good health, enrolled as a control in a pregnancy study.

The chain couples TRBV14 to TRBJ2-7; 11 nucleotides align to TRBD2. V lost 3 bases, J lost 6 bases, and 10 bases stayed unmatched. CDR1 SGHDN and CDR2 FVKESK come from the germline V gene. CDR3 length: 16 residues. The CDR3 nucleotides read TGTGCCAGCAGCCATCTTACTAGCGGGAGTCTTGGCGAGCAGTACTTC. Translated, it gives CASSHLTSGSLGEQYF. Complete variable domain (other parts from reference TRBV14 and TRBJ2-7): EAGVTQFPSHSVIEKGQTVTLRCDPISGHDNLYWYRRVMGKEIKFLLHFVKESKQDESGMPNNRFLAERTGGTYSTLKVQPAELEDSGVYFCASSHLTSGSLGEQYFGPGTRLTVT.

The gene calls are TRBV11-3 and TRBJ1-1; 7 bases fit TRBD1. V trimming: 6 bases; J trimming: 4 bases; junction bases outside the gene matches: 5. The CDR3 is 13 amino acids. The V gene's germline CDR1 is SGHNT and CDR2 YENEEA. This chain's CDR3 is CASSRHRGTEAFF. The DNA of the CDR3 is TGTGCCAGCAGTCGACACAGGGGCACTGAAGCTTTCTTT.

This clone appeared a single time. V gene TRBV4-2 combines with J gene TRBJ2-2; D gene uncertain. This CDR3 contains 13 residues. Trimming took off 3 bases at V and 7 bases at J, with 9 bases between the two ends. Per germline, CDR1 LGHNA and CDR2 YNFKEQ. CDR3: CASSHPGFGELFF. CDR3 coding DNA: TGTGCCAGCAGCCATCCCGGGTTCGGGGAGCTGTTTTTT.

The genes are TRBV28 and TRBJ1-2; no firm D call. The V gene's germline CDR1 is MDHEN and CDR2 SYDVKM. The CDR3 contains 12 residues. Trimming left V 6 bases short and J 8 bases short, with 13 bases between. CDR3 sequence (DNA): TGTGCCAGCAGCCCTGTTGTCCGGGGCTACACCTTC. Translating gives CASSPVVRGYTF.

A single count supports this clone. The rearrangement uses TRBV15 and TRBJ2-2; D gene unclear. Trimming removed 1 base from V and 0 bases from J, with 6 bases in between. Germline CDR1 and CDR2: LNHNV and YYDKDF (reference sequence). The CDR3 is made up of 15 amino acids. CDR3 residues: CATSRALPNTGELFF. Here the CDR3 DNA reads TGTGCCACCAGCAGAGCGCTACCGAACACCGGGGAGCTGTTTTTT.

The gene calls are TRBV15 and TRBJ1-2; 10 bases fit TRBD1. Germline assignment: CDR1 LNHNV and CDR2 YYDKDF (reference sequence). There are 15 residues in the CDR3. The V and J ends lost 5 bases and 6 bases, in that order; junction bases with no gene match: 9. The CDR3 DNA sequence: TGTGCCACCAGCCCACGACAGGGGGCGAAGGATGGCTACACCTTC. It encodes CATSPRQGAKDGYTF.

This chain connects TRBV4-3 to TRBJ2-5; no reliable D call. The germline V gene has CDR1 LGHNA and CDR2 YSLEER. V was pared by 1 base and J by 0 bases, with 12 bases between. The CDR3 consists of 16 residues. The CDR3 reads CASSQGIDLYQETQYF. The CDR3 DNA follows: TGCGCCAGCAGCCAAGGCATAGATCTGTACCAAGAGACCCAGTACTTC.

The rearrangement links TRBV6-6 to TRBJ2-2; D is uncertain. V was trimmed by 0 bases and J by 6 bases, leaving 11 bases between them. In germline, CDR1 is MNHNY, CDR2 SVGAGI (reference sequence). The CDR3 length is 15 residues. The CDR3 DNA reads as TGTGCCAGCAGTTACTCGACATCCCCTCCCGGGGAGCTGTTTTTT. Translation: CASSYSTSPPGELFF.

The genes are TRBV5-1 and TRBJ2-5; 9 positions agree with TRBD2. The end of the DNA aligns better with TRBJ2-7, so the J call may be wrong. The CDR3 runs 15 residues. Germline assignment: CDR1 SGHRS and CDR2 YFSETQ. The CDR3 DNA follows: TGCGCCAGCAGACCGGGGGCTAGCGGGATCTACGAGCAGTACTTC. It yields the protein CASRPGASGIYEQYF.

This chain connects TRBV27 to TRBJ2-1; 8 nucleotides match TRBD1. Germline V gene lookup returns CDR1 MNHEY and CDR2 SMNVEV (reference sequence). The CDR3 totals 15 residues. V lost 7 bases to trimming and J lost 5 bases; unmatched junction nucleotides: 10. The CDR3: CASTEMGQADNEQFF. CDR3 sequence (DNA): TGTGCCAGCACCGAGATGGGACAGGCTGACAATGAGCAGTTCTTC.

V is TRBV27 and J is TRBJ2-1; tentative D call: TRBD2 (6 bases). V gave up 6 bases and J gave up 4 bases, with 13 bases separating them. The CDR3 covers 14 residues. CDR1 is MNHEY and CDR2 is SMNVEV in the germline V gene (reference sequence). In DNA form, the CDR3 reads TGTGCCAGCAGCAGAATCGGAGGGTACAATGAGCAGTTCTTC. As protein: CASSRIGGYNEQFF.

This clone was observed a single time. This chain connects TRBV5-1 to TRBJ2-7, with TRBD1 identical over 7 bases. The CDR3 runs 13 residues. Germline V gene sequence: CDR1 SGHRS, CDR2 YFSETQ. V was clipped by 5 bases and J by 3 bases; unmatched bases: 5. CDR3 region: CASSRDSFYEQYF. As DNA, the CDR3 is TGCGCCAGCAGTCGGGACAGCTTCTACGAGCAGTACTTC.

The gene calls are TRBV2 and TRBJ2-1; D unresolved. Per the germline V gene, CDR1 is SNHLY and CDR2 is FYNNEI. The CDR3 loop spans 11 amino acids. The germline V and J ends were trimmed by 4 bases and 9 bases, with 7 bases remaining between them. In DNA form, the CDR3 reads TGTGCCAGCAGTGGCATGGCTGAGCAGTTCTTC. Protein: CASSGMAEQFF.

Only a few counts were recorded for this clone. J is TRBJ2-7 and V is TRBV29-1, with TRBD2 as a possible D gene (5 bases). Germline-derived CDR1 and CDR2 are SQVTM and ANQGSEA. The CDR3 runs to 12 residues. Trimming removed 4 bases from V and 3 bases from J, with 10 bases in between. CDR3 amino acids: CSVAPGNYEQYF. CDR3 in DNA: TGCAGCGTTGCTCCCGGGAACTACGAGCAGTACTTC.

The chain joins TRBV11-1 to TRBJ2-7; 11 bases match TRBD2. Germline V gives CDR1 SGHAT, CDR2 FQDESV (reference sequence). The CDR3 covers 15 residues. V lost 1 base to trimming and J lost 3 bases; unmatched junction nucleotides: 2. CDR3 in amino acids: CASSLGLAGYYEQYF. The CDR3 DNA is TGTGCCAGCAGCTTAGGACTAGCGGGGTACTACGAGCAGTACTTC.

The count of this clone is one. The chain carries TRBV9 and TRBJ2-5; 7 bases are shared with TRBD2. V lost 4 bases to trimming and J lost 1 base; unmatched junction nucleotides: 4. This CDR3 has 14 amino acids. CDR1 is SGDLS and CDR2 is YYNGEE in the germline V gene. The CDR3 coding sequence is TGTGCCAGCAGCCCCAGCGGGGTCCAAGAGACCCAGTACTTC. Protein product: CASSPSGVQETQYF.

This chain uses TRBV7-2 with TRBJ2-2, with TRBD2 matching 7 bases. The CDR3 consists of 14 residues. CDR1 and CDR2 (germline): SGHTA, FQGNSA. Unmatched junction bases numbered 5, after V lost 5 bases and J lost 5 bases. CDR3 region: CASSREGRTGELFF. CDR3 sequence (DNA): TGTGCCAGCAGCAGGGAGGGAAGGACCGGGGAGCTGTTTTTT.

The chain is built from TRBV5-1 and TRBJ2-5, with 9 bases identical to TRBD1. V shed 0 bases and J 10 bases; nucleotides not matched to a gene: 7. Germline CDR1 SGHRS, CDR2 YFSETQ. The CDR3 loop spans 14 amino acids. CDR3 in amino acids: CASSLGTGAQVQYF. The CDR3 DNA follows: TGCGCCAGCAGCTTGGGGACAGGGGCTCAGGTCCAGTACTTC.